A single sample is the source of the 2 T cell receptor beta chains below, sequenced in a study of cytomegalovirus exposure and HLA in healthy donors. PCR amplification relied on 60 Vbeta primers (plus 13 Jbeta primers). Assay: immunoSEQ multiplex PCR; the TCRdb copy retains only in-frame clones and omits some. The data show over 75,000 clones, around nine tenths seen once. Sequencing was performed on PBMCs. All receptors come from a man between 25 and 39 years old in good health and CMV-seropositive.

DNA for the CDR3: TGTGCCAGCAGCTTATCCCCACTAGCGGGATACCAAGAGACCCAGTACTTC. This translates into CASSLSPLAGYQETQYF. The chain combines TRBV7-9 with TRBJ2-5, with 10 nucleotides matching TRBD2. Germline V gene lookup returns CDR1 SEHNR and CDR2 FQNEAQ (reference sequence). CDR3 length: 17 residues. With V trimmed by 2 bases and J by 0 bases, 6 bases remained unmatched.

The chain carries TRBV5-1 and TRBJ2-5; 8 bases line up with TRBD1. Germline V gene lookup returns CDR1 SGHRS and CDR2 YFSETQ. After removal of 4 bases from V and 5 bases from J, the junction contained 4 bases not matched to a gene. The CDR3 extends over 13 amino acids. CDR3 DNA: TGCGCCAGCAGCCGGACAGGGCAGGAGACCCAGTACTTC. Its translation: CASSRTGQETQYF.